This T cell receptor (beta chain) was retrieved from a study of control samples from healthy donors and cancer patients. The assay was immunoSEQ multiplex PCR, and TCRdb's table has in-frame clones only and misses some. The data contain some 160,000 clones, roughly 94% of them singletons. The clonotype originates from a woman aged 40 to 50 in good health. The sequenced material came from blood.

The CDR3 coding sequence is TGCGCCAGCATATCAGGGGATTCCCAAGAGACCCAGTACTTC. The encoded protein is CASISGDSQETQYF. The chain is built from TRBV23-1 and TRBJ2-5; D possibly corresponds to TRBD1 (6 bases). TRBV23-1 falls under the ORF class, with uncertain function. The CDR3 spans 14 residues. V was clipped by 7 bases and J by 1 base, with 13 bases between them.